This is a list of T cell receptor beta chains from one sample in a study of CD8+CD57+ T cells in acquired aplastic anemia. MiXCR was run by TCRdb on the reads, yielding one entry per CDR3 protein. The data contain 17,000 or so distinct CDR3 sequences, more than 30% of them singletons. Sequenced material: CD8+CD57+ T cells sorted from PBMCs. These receptors all come from a human donor with aplastic anemia. CDR3s include the opening cysteine and the closing phenylalanine or tryptophan. Each record gives: clone size, J gene, D gene, V gene, CDR3 DNA, CDR3 protein. The D gene is left open where the match is weak. The size field is filled for only some rows; it gives once, few, many or a size class.

abundance: -
j_gene: TRBJ2-3
d_gene: -
v_gene: TRBV28
CDR3nt: TGTGCCAGCAGTTCCCTGGGGGGAGCAGATACGCAGTATTTT
CDR3aa: CASSSLGGADTQYF

abundance: -
j_gene: TRBJ2-7
d_gene: -
v_gene: TRBV4-1
CDR3nt: TGCGCCAGCAGCCAAGATCGAGAGGAATTACACTACGAGCAGTACTTC
CDR3aa: CASSQDREELHYEQYF

abundance: -
j_gene: TRBJ1-5
d_gene: -
v_gene: TRBV7-9
CDR3nt: TGTGCCAGCAGCACAGACCGGGACAGCAATCAGCCCCAGCATTTT
CDR3aa: CASSTDRDSNQPQHF

abundance: many
j_gene: TRBJ2-7
d_gene: TRBD2
v_gene: TRBV6-5
CDR3nt: TGTGCCAGCAGTTACTCGAGCGGGGCGGTGGCCTACGAGCAGTACTTC
CDR3aa: CASSYSSGAVAYEQYF

abundance: -
j_gene: TRBJ1-1
d_gene: -
v_gene: TRBV19
CDR3nt: TGTGCCAGTAGTATTTCGTCCCTTTTCACTGAAGCTTTCTTT
CDR3aa: CASSISSLFTEAFF

abundance: -
j_gene: TRBJ1-1
d_gene: -
v_gene: TRBV7-2
CDR3nt: TGTGCCAGCAGCTTAGGGGGACACAAATCTTTCTTT
CDR3aa: CASSLGGHKSFF

abundance: -
j_gene: TRBJ2-5
d_gene: -
v_gene: TRBV5-1
CDR3nt: TGCGCCAGCAGCCCTGTGCAGGGAAGCCAAGAGACCCAGTACTTC
CDR3aa: CASSPVQGSQETQYF

abundance: -
j_gene: TRBJ2-5
d_gene: -
v_gene: TRBV7-2
CDR3nt: TGTGCCAGCAGCTTGGGAACCGAACCAAGGGTTGAGACCCAGTACTTC
CDR3aa: CASSLGTEPRVETQYF

abundance: many
j_gene: TRBJ2-7
d_gene: -
v_gene: TRBV2
CDR3nt: TGTGCCAGCAGTGAAGCGCTTCTAGGTGCGTACTTC
CDR3aa: CASSEALLGAYF

abundance: once
j_gene: TRBJ2-2
d_gene: -
v_gene: TRBV2
CDR3nt: TGTGCCAGCAGTGATCCAGGGTGGATGTTTTTT
CDR3aa: CASSDPGWMFF

abundance: many
j_gene: TRBJ2-7
d_gene: -
v_gene: TRBV12-3/TRBV12-4
CDR3nt: TGTGCCAGCAGTCTTGACAGCTACGAGCAGTACTTC
CDR3aa: CASSLDSYEQYF

abundance: -
j_gene: TRBJ2-3
d_gene: -
v_gene: TRBV20-1
CDR3nt: TGCAGTGGTGGGGCAGGGATCCTGGGGGATACGCAGTATTTT
CDR3aa: CSGGAGILGDTQYF

abundance: few
j_gene: TRBJ2-2
d_gene: TRBD2
v_gene: TRBV20-1
CDR3nt: TGCAGTGCTAGGGGACTAGCGGGGATGAACACCGGGGAGCTGTTTTTT
CDR3aa: CSARGLAGMNTGELFF

abundance: -
j_gene: TRBJ1-2
d_gene: -
v_gene: TRBV5-6
CDR3nt: TGTGCCAGCAGCCTGGAAGAGGGCTATGGCTACACCTTC
CDR3aa: CASSLEEGYGYTF

abundance: few
j_gene: TRBJ2-7
d_gene: TRBD2
v_gene: TRBV7-2
CDR3nt: TGTGCCAGCAGCCCAGGGACTAGCGGCGAGGAGCAGTACTTC
CDR3aa: CASSPGTSGEEQYF

abundance: many
j_gene: TRBJ1-2
d_gene: -
v_gene: TRBV6-4
CDR3nt: TGTGCCAGCAGTGACGATGGGGGATCGGGGGGCTACACCTTC
CDR3aa: CASSDDGGSGGYTF

abundance: -
j_gene: TRBJ1-3
d_gene: -
v_gene: TRBV9
CDR3nt: TGTGCCAGCAGCCCAGGGGTCTCTGGAAACACCATATATTTT
CDR3aa: CASSPGVSGNTIYF

abundance: many
j_gene: TRBJ2-7
d_gene: -
v_gene: TRBV5-1
CDR3nt: TGCGCCAGCAGCGTAAAACCGGGACTCCCTTACTCCTACGAGCAGTACTTC
CDR3aa: CASSVKPGLPYSYEQYF

abundance: -
j_gene: TRBJ1-1
d_gene: TRBD1
v_gene: TRBV20-1
CDR3nt: TGCAGTGCTAGGAACGCAGGGGGCTCTGAAGCTTTCTTT
CDR3aa: CSARNAGGSEAFF

abundance: few
j_gene: TRBJ1-5
d_gene: -
v_gene: TRBV15
CDR3nt: TGTGCCACCAGCAGAGAGAGGGGACGGCAGCCCCAGCATTTT
CDR3aa: CATSRERGRQPQHF

abundance: many
j_gene: TRBJ2-5
d_gene: TRBD2
v_gene: TRBV4-1
CDR3nt: TGCGCCAGCAGCCAAGGGGAGCTAGCGGCCCCCCTCGAGACCCAGTACTTC
CDR3aa: CASSQGELAAPLETQYF

abundance: -
j_gene: TRBJ1-1
d_gene: -
v_gene: TRBV12-3/TRBV12-4
CDR3nt: TGTGCCAGCAGTGCGGGCCCGAACACTGAAGCTTTCTTT
CDR3aa: CASSAGPNTEAFF

abundance: few
j_gene: TRBJ2-1
d_gene: TRBD1
v_gene: TRBV15
CDR3nt: TGTGCCAGCAGCCCGGGACAGGGGTTGAATGAGCAGTTCTTC
CDR3aa: CASSPGQGLNEQFF

abundance: many
j_gene: TRBJ2-3
d_gene: TRBD2
v_gene: TRBV3-1
CDR3nt: TGTGCCAGCAGCCAACTAGCGGGGGAAGACACAGATACGCAGTATTTT
CDR3aa: CASSQLAGEDTDTQYF

abundance: -
j_gene: TRBJ2-1
d_gene: TRBD2
v_gene: TRBV20-1
CDR3nt: TGCAGTGCTGTAGCGGGAGGGAACAATGAGCAGTTCTTC
CDR3aa: CSAVAGGNNEQFF

abundance: -
j_gene: TRBJ2-5
d_gene: -
v_gene: TRBV2
CDR3nt: TGTGCCAGCAGTGAACAGTCCCAAGAGACCCAGTACTTC
CDR3aa: CASSEQSQETQYF

abundance: few
j_gene: TRBJ2-5
d_gene: -
v_gene: TRBV3-1
CDR3nt: TGTGCCAGCAGCCAAGAGTGGGGGGTCCGAGAGACCCAGTACTTC
CDR3aa: CASSQEWGVRETQYF

abundance: -
j_gene: TRBJ1-2
d_gene: -
v_gene: TRBV11-2
CDR3nt: TGTGCCAGCAGCTTATTTTCGGGGAACAATGATGGCTACACCTTC
CDR3aa: CASSLFSGNNDGYTF

abundance: -
j_gene: TRBJ1-5
d_gene: -
v_gene: TRBV4-2
CDR3nt: TGTGCCAGCAGCCGGGACAGCAATCAGCCCCAGCATTTT
CDR3aa: CASSRDSNQPQHF

abundance: -
j_gene: TRBJ1-5
d_gene: -
v_gene: TRBV19
CDR3nt: TGTGCCAGTAACGCGGGGAATCAGCCCCAGCATTTT
CDR3aa: CASNAGNQPQHF

abundance: many
j_gene: TRBJ2-7
d_gene: TRBD1
v_gene: TRBV19
CDR3nt: TGTGCCAGTAGCAGACGACAGGGCTTATTTAACGAGCAGTACTTC
CDR3aa: CASSRRQGLFNEQYF

abundance: -
j_gene: TRBJ2-3
d_gene: TRBD2
v_gene: TRBV9
CDR3nt: TGTGCCAGCAGCGTAGGTAGGGGAGCGGGAGTAACAGATACGCAGTATTTT
CDR3aa: CASSVGRGAGVTDTQYF

abundance: -
j_gene: TRBJ2-2
d_gene: -
v_gene: TRBV2
CDR3nt: TGTGCCAGCAGCCATGGGACGAACACCGGGGAGCTGTTTTTT
CDR3aa: CASSHGTNTGELFF

abundance: many
j_gene: TRBJ1-4
d_gene: -
v_gene: TRBV5-1
CDR3nt: TGCGCCAGCACCCCTTGGGGTGCAACTAATGAAAAACTGTTTTTT
CDR3aa: CASTPWGATNEKLFF

abundance: once
j_gene: TRBJ1-5
d_gene: -
v_gene: TRBV5-4
CDR3nt: TGTGCCAGCAGCTTGGCCCCCGGTCAGCCCCAGCATTTT
CDR3aa: CASSLAPGQPQHF

abundance: many
j_gene: TRBJ2-7
d_gene: -
v_gene: TRBV27
CDR3nt: TGTGCCAGCAGCCGCGGGACAGCTGAGCAGTACTTC
CDR3aa: CASSRGTAEQYF

abundance: many
j_gene: TRBJ2-7
d_gene: TRBD1
v_gene: TRBV5-5
CDR3nt: TGTGCCAGCAGCTTTCCCGGGACAGACTACGAGCAGTACTTC
CDR3aa: CASSFPGTDYEQYF

abundance: many
j_gene: TRBJ1-1
d_gene: -
v_gene: TRBV7-6
CDR3nt: TGTGCCAGCAGCTCTGAAGTGGGGCAGCTCGAAGCTTTCTTT
CDR3aa: CASSSEVGQLEAFF

abundance: many
j_gene: TRBJ2-5
d_gene: TRBD2
v_gene: TRBV5-1
CDR3nt: TGCGCCAGCAGCTTGATTTACGGGGGGGAAATACAAGAGACCCAGTACTTC
CDR3aa: CASSLIYGGEIQETQYF

abundance: -
j_gene: TRBJ2-6
d_gene: TRBD2
v_gene: TRBV20-1
CDR3nt: TGCAGTGCCGAAGCGGGGGGGACCAACGTCCTGGCTTTC
CDR3aa: CSAEAGGTNVLAF